The T cell receptor (beta chain) described here comes from a study of cytomegalovirus exposure and HLA in healthy donors. Overall study findings and caveats: Rare TCR sequences dominated, though some public TCRs recurred in many donors. Later analysis associated a missense DCLRE1C variant with TCR beta V- and J-gene trimming.

V was trimmed by 4 bases and J by 5 bases, leaving 14 bases between them. This CDR3 contains 15 residues. In germline, CDR1 is MRHNA, CDR2 SNTAGT. Nominally healthy donors provided the samples, though records likely missed some immune exposures. The study ran its PCR with 60 Vbeta and 13 Jbeta primers. Method: immunoSEQ multiplex PCR; TCRdb's copy keeps in-frame clones and lacks some. The table has approximately 130,000 clones, 85% to 90% seen once. A word on this clone: Antigen unknown.

The chain uses TRBV6-4 and TRBJ1-4; tentatively, D is TRBD1 (5 bases). The clonotype originates from a woman aged 25 to 39 in good health and CMV-seropositive. Sequenced material: PBMCs. The CDR3 is CASSGFRGKNEKLFF. Here the CDR3 DNA reads TGTGCCAGCAGTGGTTTCCGGGGGAAAAATGAAAAACTGTTTTTT.